This T cell receptor beta chain was observed in a study of T cells in Graves' hyperthyroidism and ophthalmopathy. This clonotype has at least ten counts. Its antigen is undetermined. Authors of the study amplified TCR beta CDR3 regions from RNA transcripts. TCR CDR3 regions were first amplified by RT-PCR with HTBI primers. TCRdb reanalysed the multiplex PCR reads using MiXCR and keeps one entry per CDR3 protein. Here the sample spans about 840,000 distinct CDR3 sequences, roughly 37% being singletons. The CDR3 spans 13 residues. CDR1 SGHTA and CDR2 FQGNSA come from the germline V gene. The V end lost 7 bases, the J end lost 6 bases, and 10 bases lay between the germline ends. General study findings and limits: Clonotypes that were expanded in thyroid above 0.001 mostly appeared in blood too.

The study excluded patients with uncontrolled infection, other autoimmune disease, pregnancy or lactation. This sequence joins TRBV7-2 and TRBJ1-6; no clear D. Sequences were obtained from blood. The receptor comes from a man aged 18 to 30 with Graves' hyperthyroidism. In DNA, the CDR3 is TGTGCCAGCACCCGGACTCTTAATTCACCCCTCCACTTT. Protein: CASTRTLNSPLHF.